This T cell receptor (beta chain) was observed in a study of blood T cell repertoires in COVID-19 (dated by TCRdb to 2019 to 2021). With regard to the full study: Samples covering the acute and convalescent phases of COVID-19 were provided by collaborators in the United States, Italy and Spain. The prospective study material was composed of cDNA or gDNA derived from T cells, B-cell-depleted T cells, or PBMCs. Subjects who had been exposed to COVID-19, were actively infected with it, or had recovered from it provided the deeply sampled blood TCRbeta repertoires that made up the dataset. The repertoires were released in a freely available public database intended as a resource for research on the immune response to SARS-CoV-2. Samples were obtained from the ongoing ImmuneRACE study (first 160 participants) and from approximately 1,200 subjects provided by 6 global collaborators. Nearly every sample came with metadata listing a de-identified subject ID, COVID-19 status, age in years and sex. Where available, HLA class I and class II types were taken from metadata supplied by the sample provider and were not determined by assay-based typing.

Study-level results and caveats: How much clinical and demographic metadata was included differed by source and by participant, and the metadata was provided uncurated.

The junction carries 10 bases between V and J, which are trimmed by 0 bases and 6 bases respectively. Sequences KGHDR (CDR1) and SFDVKD (CDR2) are obtained from the germline V gene. CDR3 length: 14 amino acids, cysteine to phenylalanine. Only CDR3 DNA remains: 42 bases, in frame from the first base. This clone came up a few times. What this receptor recognizes is not known. Base-call qualities are not available, and no considerably larger clone is one nucleotide away. In the prospective study, participants were roughly 18 to 90 years old, resided in about two dozen geographic areas of the United States, and were enrolled through a virtual design. In the prospective study, participants were assigned to cohorts based on the clinical history participants reported in a screening survey and a study questionnaire. Recovered participants in ImmuneRACE Cohort 3 were defined by two consecutive negative NP/OP PCR tests, clearance by a healthcare professional, or resolution of symptoms. In the prospective study, whole blood, serum and a nasopharyngeal or oropharyngeal swab were collected from each participant by mobile phlebotomists. Prospective study participants could optionally give additional blood draws and questionnaires over an approximately two-month period. Before DNA extraction, prospective study blood samples were shipped either frozen or at room temperature.

TCRbeta CDR3 regions were amplified from genomic DNA using the immunoSEQ Assay, a bias-controlled multiplex PCR. For the original study's pipeline: The number of nucleated cells in each sample was estimated by amplification of reference gene primers within the assay. To quantify the absolute abundance of each unique TCRbeta CDR3 rearrangement, sequence reads were collapsed and filtered. For each sample, productive Simpson clonality was calculated as the square root of Simpson's diversity index across productive rearrangements. The table was pulled from immuneACCESS by TCRdb, which kept in-frame rearrangements only. Such tables lose some clones; where checked, under half of the loss comes from unresolved V genes, and the rest has no known cause. D and trimming were read from the DNA, whereas the V and J calls and clone size are those reported in that table. This sample lists under 300,000 clones; approximately 86% were detected once. Of the sample, around 0.92% falls within the top ten clones.

The receptor was isolated from a woman in her thirties who had recovered from COVID-19. Sequencing input: PBMCs or T cells enriched from blood (not recorded which). The sequence is built from TRBV24-1 and TRBJ1-2, with a tentative D gene TRBD1 over 6 matching bases. Here is the DNA: TGTGCCACCAGTGATTTGACAGGGAGGGATGGCTACACCTTC. This codes for CATSDLTGRDGYTF.